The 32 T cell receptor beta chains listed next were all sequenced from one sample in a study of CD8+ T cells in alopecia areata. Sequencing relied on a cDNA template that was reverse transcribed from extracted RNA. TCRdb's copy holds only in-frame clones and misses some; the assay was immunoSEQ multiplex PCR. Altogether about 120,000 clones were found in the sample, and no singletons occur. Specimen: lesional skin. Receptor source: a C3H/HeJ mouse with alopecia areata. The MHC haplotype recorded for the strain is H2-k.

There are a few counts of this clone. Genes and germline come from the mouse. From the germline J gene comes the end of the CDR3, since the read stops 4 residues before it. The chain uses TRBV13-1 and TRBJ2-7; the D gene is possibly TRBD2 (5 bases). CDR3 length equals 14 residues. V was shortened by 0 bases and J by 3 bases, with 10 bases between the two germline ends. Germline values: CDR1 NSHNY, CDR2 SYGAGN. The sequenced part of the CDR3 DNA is TGTGCCAGCAGTGATGCCTGGGTGAACTAT. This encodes CASSDAWVNY. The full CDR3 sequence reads CASSDAWVNYEQYF.

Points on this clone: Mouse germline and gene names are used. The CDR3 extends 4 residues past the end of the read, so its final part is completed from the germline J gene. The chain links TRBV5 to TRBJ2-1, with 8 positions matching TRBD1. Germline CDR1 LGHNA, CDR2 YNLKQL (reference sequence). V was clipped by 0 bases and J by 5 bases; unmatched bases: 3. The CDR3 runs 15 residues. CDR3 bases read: TGTGCCAGCAGCCAAGACGGACAGGGAGATGCT. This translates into CASSQDGQGDA. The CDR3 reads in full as CASSQDGQGDAEQFF.

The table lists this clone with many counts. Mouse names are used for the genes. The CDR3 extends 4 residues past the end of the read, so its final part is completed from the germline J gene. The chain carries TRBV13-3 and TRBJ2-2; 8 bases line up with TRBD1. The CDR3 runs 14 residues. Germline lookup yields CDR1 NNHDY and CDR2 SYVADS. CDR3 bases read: TGTGCCAGCAGTGCTTCAGGGGGCGACGGG. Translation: CASSASGGDG. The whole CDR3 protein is CASSASGGDGQLYF.

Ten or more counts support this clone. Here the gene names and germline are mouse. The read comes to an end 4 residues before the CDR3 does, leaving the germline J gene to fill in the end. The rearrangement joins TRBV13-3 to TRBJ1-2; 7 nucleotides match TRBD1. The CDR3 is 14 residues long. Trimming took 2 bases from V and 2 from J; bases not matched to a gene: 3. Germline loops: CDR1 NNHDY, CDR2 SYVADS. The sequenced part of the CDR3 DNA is TGTGCCAGCAGTGAGAGGGGACAGAACTCC. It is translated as CASSERGQNS. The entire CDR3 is CASSERGQNSDYTF.

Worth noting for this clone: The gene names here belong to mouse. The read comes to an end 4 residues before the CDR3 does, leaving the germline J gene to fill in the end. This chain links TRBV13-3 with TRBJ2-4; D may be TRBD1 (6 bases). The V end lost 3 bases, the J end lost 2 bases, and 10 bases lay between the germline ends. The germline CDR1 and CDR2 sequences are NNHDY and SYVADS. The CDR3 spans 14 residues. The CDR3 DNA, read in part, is TGTGCCAGCAGTGCCGGGACACTTCAAAAC. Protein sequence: CASSAGTLQN. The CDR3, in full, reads CASSAGTLQNTLYF.

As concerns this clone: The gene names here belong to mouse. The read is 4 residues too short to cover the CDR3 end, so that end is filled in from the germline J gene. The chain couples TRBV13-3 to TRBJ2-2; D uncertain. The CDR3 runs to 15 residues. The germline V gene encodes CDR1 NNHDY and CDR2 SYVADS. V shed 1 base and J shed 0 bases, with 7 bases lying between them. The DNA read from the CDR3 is TGTGCCAGCAGTGATAACCAGTCAAACACCGGG. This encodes CASSDNQSNTG. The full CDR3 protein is CASSDNQSNTGQLYF. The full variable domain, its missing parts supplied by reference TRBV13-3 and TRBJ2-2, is EAAVTQSPRSKVAVTGGKVTLSCHQTNNHDYMYWYRQDTGHGLRLIHYSYVADSTEKGDIPDGYKASRPSQENFSLILELASLSQTAVYFCASSDNQSNTGQLYFGEGSKLTVL.

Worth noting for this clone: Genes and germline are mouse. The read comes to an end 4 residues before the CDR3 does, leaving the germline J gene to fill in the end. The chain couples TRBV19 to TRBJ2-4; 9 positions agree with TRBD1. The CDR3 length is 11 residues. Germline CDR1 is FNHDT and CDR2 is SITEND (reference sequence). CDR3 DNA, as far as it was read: TGTGCCACTGGGACAGGGAAC. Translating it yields CATGTGN. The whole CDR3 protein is CATGTGNTLYF.

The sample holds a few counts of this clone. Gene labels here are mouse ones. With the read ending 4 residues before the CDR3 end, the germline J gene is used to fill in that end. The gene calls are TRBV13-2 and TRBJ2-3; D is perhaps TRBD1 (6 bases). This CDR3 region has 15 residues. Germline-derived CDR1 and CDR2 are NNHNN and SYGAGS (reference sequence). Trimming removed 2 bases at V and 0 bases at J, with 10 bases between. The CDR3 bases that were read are TGTGCCAGCGGTGAGGGACACCCTAGTGCAGAA. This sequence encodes CASGEGHPSAE. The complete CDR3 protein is CASGEGHPSAETLYF.

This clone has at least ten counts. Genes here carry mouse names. Partial CDR3 DNA: TGTGCCAGCGGGGGGCGGATCTATGCT. This translates into CASGGRIYA. The complete CDR3 sequence is CASGGRIYAEQFF. The V gene is TRBV13-3, the J gene TRBJ2-1; TRBD2 might be the D (7 bases). The CDR3 goes on 4 residues after the read ends, and that part is filled in from the germline J gene. Per the germline V gene, CDR1 is NNHDY and CDR2 is SYVADS. V was clipped by 7 bases and J by 3 bases, with 11 bases between them. There are 13 residues in the CDR3.

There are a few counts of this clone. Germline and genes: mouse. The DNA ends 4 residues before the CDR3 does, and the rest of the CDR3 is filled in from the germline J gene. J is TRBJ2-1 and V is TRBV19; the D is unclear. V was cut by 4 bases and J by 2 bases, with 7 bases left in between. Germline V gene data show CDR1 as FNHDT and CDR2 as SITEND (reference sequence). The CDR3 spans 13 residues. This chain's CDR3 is CASSGRDYAEQFF. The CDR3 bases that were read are TGTGCCAGCAGTGGTAGGGACTATGCT.

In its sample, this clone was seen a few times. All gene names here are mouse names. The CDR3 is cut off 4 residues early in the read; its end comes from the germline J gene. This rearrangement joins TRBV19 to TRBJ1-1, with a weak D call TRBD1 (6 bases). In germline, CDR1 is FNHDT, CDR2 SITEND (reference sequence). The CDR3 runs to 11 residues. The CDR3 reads CASNGGREVFF. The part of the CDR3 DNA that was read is TGTGCCAGCAATGGGGGGCGA.

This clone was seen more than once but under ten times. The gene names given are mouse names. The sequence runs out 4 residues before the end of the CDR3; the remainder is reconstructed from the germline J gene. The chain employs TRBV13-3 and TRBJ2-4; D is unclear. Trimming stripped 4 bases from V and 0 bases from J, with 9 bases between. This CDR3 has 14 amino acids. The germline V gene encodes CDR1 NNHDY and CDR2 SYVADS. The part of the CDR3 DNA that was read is TGTGCCAGCAGTCCTCAGAATAGTCAAAAC. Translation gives CASSPQNSQN. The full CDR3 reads CASSPQNSQNTLYF.

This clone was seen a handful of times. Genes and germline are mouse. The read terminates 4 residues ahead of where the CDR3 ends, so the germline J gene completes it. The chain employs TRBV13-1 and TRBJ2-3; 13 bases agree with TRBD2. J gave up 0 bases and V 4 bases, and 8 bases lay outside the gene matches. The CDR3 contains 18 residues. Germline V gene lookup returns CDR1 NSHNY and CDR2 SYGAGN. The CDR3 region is CASSPLDWGGASAETLYF. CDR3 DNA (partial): TGTGCCAGCAGTCCTCTGGACTGGGGGGGCGCTAGTGCAGAA.

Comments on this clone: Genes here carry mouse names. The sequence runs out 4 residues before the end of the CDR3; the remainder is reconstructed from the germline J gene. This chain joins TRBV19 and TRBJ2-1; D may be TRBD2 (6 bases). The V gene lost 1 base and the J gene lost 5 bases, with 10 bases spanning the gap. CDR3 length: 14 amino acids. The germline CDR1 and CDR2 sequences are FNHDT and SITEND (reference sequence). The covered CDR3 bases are TGTGCCAGCAGTATAATCACTGGGAATGCT. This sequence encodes CASSIITGNA. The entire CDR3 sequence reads CASSIITGNAEQFF.

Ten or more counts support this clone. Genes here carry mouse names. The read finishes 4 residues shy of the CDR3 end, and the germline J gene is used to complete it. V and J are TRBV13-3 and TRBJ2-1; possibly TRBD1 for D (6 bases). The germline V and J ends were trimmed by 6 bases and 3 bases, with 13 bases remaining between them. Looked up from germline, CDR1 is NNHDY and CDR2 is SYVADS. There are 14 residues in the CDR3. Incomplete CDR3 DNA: TGTGCCAGCACGAGGCCAGGGGCCTATGCT. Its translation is CASTRPGAYA. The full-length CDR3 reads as CASTRPGAYAEQFF.

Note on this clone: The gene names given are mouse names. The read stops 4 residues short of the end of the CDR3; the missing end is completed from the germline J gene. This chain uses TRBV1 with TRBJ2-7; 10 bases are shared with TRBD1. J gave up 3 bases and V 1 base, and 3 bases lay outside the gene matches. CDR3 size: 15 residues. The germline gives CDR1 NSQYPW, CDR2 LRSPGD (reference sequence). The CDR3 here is CTCSAGWTGGYEQYF. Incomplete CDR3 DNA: TGCACCTGCAGTGCAGGCTGGACAGGGGGCTAT.

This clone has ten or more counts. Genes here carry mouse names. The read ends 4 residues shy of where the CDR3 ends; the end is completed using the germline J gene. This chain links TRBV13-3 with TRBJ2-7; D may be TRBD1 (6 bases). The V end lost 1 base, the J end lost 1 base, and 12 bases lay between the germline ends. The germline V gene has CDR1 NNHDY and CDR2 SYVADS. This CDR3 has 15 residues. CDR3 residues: CASSDLGRGSYEQYF. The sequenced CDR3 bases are TGTGCCAGCAGTGATTTGGGCAGGGGATCCTAT.

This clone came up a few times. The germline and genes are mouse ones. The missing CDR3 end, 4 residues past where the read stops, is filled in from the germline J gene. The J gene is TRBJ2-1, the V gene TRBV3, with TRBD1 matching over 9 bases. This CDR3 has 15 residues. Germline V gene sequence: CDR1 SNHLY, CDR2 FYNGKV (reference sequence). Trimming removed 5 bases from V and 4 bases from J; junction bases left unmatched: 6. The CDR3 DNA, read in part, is TGTGCCAGCAGCCCCGGGGACAGGGATTATGCT. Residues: CASSPGDRDYA. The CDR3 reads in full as CASSPGDRDYAEQFF.

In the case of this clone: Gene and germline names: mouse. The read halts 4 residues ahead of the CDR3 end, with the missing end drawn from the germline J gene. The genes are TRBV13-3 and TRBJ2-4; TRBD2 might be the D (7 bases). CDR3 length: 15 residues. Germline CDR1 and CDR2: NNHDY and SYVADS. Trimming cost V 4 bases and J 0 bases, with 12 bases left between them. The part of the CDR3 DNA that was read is TGTGCCAGCAGTAGCCGGGGGGCTAGTCAAAAC. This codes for CASSSRGASQN. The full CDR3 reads CASSSRGASQNTLYF.

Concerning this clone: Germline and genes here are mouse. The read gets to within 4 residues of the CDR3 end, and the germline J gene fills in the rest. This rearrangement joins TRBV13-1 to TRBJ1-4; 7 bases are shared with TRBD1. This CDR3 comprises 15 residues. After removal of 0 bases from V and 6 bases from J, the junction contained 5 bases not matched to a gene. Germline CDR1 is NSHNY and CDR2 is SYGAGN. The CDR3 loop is CASSDARGRDERLFF. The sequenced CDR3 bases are TGTGCCAGCAGTGATGCAAGGGGGCGAGACGAA.

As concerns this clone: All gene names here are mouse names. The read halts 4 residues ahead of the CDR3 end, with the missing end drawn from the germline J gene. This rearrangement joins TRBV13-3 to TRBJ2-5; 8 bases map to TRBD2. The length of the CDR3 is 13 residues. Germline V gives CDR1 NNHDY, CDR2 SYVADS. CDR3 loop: CASSEGGADTQYF. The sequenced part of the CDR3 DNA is TGTGCCAGCAGTGAGGGGGGGGCTGAC.

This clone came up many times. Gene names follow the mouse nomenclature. Partial CDR3 DNA: TGTGCCAGCAGCCACAGGGGGCGCCCCTAT. Its translation: CASSHRGRPY. The entire CDR3 protein reads CASSHRGRPYEQYF. V and J are TRBV13-3 and TRBJ2-7, with 9 bases aligning to TRBD1. The read ends 4 residues early relative to the CDR3; the germline J gene fills the gap. CDR1 is NNHDY, CDR2 SYVADS, per germline. The junction had 5 bases not matched to a gene; V was cut back by 5 bases and J by 2 bases. The CDR3 has 14 residues.

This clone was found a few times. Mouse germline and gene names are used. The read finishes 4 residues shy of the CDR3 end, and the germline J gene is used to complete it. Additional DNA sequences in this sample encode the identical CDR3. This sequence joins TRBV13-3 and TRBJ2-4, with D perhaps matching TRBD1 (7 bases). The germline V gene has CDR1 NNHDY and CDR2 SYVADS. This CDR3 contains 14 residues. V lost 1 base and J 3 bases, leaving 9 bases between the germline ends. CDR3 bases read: TGTGCCAGCAGTGATAGGGGGCAGCAAAAC. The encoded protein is CASSDRGQQN. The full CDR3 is CASSDRGQQNTLYF.

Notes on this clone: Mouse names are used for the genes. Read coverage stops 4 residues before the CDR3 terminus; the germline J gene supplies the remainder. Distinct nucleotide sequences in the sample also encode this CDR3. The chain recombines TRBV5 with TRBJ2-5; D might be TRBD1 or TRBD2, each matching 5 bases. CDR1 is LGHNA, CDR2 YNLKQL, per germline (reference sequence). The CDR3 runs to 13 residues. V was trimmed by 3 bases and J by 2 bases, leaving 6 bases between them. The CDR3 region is CASSQGTQDTQYF. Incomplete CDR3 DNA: TGTGCCAGCAGCCAGGGGACCCAAGAC.

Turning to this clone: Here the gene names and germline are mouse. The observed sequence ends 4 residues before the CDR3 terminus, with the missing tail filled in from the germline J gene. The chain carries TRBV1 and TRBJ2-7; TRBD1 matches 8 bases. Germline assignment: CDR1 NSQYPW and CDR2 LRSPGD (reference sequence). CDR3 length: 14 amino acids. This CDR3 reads CTCSAQGARNEQYF. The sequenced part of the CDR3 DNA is TGCACCTGCAGTGCACAGGGGGCGCGGAAT. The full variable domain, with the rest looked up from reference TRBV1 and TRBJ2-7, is VTLLEQNPRWRLVPRGQAVNLRCILKNSQYPWMSWYQQDLQKQLQWLFTLRSPGDKEVKSLPGADYLATRVTDTELRLQVANMSQGRTLYCTCSAQGARNEQYFGPGTRLTVL.

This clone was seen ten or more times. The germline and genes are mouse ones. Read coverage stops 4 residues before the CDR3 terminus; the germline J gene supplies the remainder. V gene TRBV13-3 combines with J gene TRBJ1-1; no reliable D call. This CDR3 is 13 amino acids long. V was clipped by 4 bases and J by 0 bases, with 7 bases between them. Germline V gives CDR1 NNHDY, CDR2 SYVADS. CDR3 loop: CASSKNANTEVFF. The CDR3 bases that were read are TGTGCCAGCAGTAAAAATGCAAACACA.

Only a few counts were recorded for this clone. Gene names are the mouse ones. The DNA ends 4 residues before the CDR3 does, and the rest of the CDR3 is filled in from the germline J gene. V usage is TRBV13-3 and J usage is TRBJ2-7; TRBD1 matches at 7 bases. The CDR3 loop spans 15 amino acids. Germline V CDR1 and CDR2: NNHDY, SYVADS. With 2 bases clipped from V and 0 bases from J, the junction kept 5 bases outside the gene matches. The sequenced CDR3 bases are TGTGCCAGCAGTGACCGTAGACAGGGCTCCTAT. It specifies CASSDRRQGSY. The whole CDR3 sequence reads CASSDRRQGSYEQYF.

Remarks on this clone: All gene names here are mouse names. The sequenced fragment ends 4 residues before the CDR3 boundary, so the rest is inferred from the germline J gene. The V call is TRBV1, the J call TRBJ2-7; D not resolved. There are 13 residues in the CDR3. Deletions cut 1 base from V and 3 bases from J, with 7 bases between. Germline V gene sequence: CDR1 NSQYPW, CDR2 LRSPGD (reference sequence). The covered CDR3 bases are TGCACCTGCAGTGCAGGGGGAAACTAT. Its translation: CTCSAGGNY. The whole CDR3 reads CTCSAGGNYEQYF.

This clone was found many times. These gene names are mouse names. The CDR3 spells CASRGQGYNYAEQFF. CDR3 bases read: TGTGCCAGCAGGGGACAGGGATATAACTATGCT. This chain uses TRBV13-3 with TRBJ2-1; 9 nucleotides match TRBD1. The CDR3 extends 4 residues past the end of the read, so its final part is completed from the germline J gene. CDR1 and CDR2 (germline): NNHDY, SYVADS. The CDR3 length is 15 residues. With V trimmed by 5 bases and J by 0 bases, 3 bases remained unmatched.

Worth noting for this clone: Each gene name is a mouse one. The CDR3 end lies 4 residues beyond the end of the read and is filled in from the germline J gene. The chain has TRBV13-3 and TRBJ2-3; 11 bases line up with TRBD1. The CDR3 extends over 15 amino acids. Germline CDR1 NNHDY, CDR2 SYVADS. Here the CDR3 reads CASSGTGGGGETLYF. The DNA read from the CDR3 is TGTGCCAGCAGTGGGACAGGGGGCGGCGGAGAA.

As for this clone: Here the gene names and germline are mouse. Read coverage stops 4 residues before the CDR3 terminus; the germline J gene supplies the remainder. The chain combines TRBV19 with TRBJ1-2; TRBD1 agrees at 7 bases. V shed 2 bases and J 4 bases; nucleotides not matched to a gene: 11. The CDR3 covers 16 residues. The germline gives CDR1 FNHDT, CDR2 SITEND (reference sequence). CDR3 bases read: TGTGCCAGCAGTATCCGGAACAGGGGAGAGATCTCC. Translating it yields CASSIRNRGEIS. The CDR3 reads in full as CASSIRNRGEISDYTF.

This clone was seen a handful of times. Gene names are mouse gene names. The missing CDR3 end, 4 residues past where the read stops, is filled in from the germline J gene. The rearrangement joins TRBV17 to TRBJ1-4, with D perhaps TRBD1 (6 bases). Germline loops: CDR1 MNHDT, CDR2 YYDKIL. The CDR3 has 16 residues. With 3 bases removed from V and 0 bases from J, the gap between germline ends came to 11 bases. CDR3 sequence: CASSSGTKFSNERLFF. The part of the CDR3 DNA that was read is TGTGCTAGCAGTAGCGGGACAAAATTTTCCAACGAA.